The next 31 T cell receptor beta chains were all read from a single sample in a study of beta chain features in type 1 diabetes. Every isolated RNA sample was fully reverse transcribed, so sequencing captured expressed TCRB transcripts. The table came from immunoSEQ multiplex PCR; TCRdb's copy has only in-frame clones and leaves some out. The table includes hundreds of thousands of clones, roughly 11% detected once. Antigens for these TCRs are unknown. Study results and limitations: For Type 1 diabetes patients, all four CD4+ subsets carried TCRB CDR3s that were moderately but significantly shorter.

The sequencing input was naive CD4+ T cells from blood. The source is a man under 40 with type 1 diabetes.

A few counts support this clone. The V call is TRBV29-1, the J call TRBJ1-4, with a possible D match to TRBD1 (5 bases). Germline values: CDR1 SQVTM, CDR2 ANQGSEA. This CDR3 has 15 amino acids. V lost 1 base and J lost 3, with 12 bases in between. CDR3 amino acids: CSVEGGAGPNEKLFF. The CDR3 DNA reads TGCAGCGTTGAAGGCGGAGCAGGGCCTAATGAAAAACTGTTTTTT.

This clone came up a few times. The chain is built from TRBV29-1 and TRBJ1-6, with 11 bases matching TRBD1. This CDR3 has 13 residues. V lost 6 bases to trimming and J lost 8 bases; unmatched junction nucleotides: 3. CDR1 and CDR2 from the germline V gene are SQVTM and ANQGSEA. CDR3 coding DNA: TGCAGCGTGAGGACAGGGGGCGATTCACCCCTCCACTTT. This codes for CSVRTGGDSPLHF.

This clone turned up a few times. The chain has TRBV5-1 and TRBJ2-7; D uncertain. The V end was cut by 4 bases, the J end by 6 bases, with 14 bases between. The germline V gene encodes CDR1 SGHRS and CDR2 YFSETQ. The CDR3 extends over 13 amino acids. CDR3 DNA sequence: TGCGCCAGCAGCAGTTTCTCCTCGGGCGAGCAGTACTTC. This translates into CASSSFSSGEQYF.

The table lists this clone with a few counts. The chain carries TRBV25-1 and TRBJ2-1, with 7 bases that match TRBD2. The ends lost 6 bases at V and 3 bases at J; junction bases unmatched: 11. Germline V CDR1 and CDR2: MGHDK, SYGVNS. CDR3 size: 16 residues. The CDR3 reads CASRGMTSLSYNEQFF. The DNA for the CDR3 is TGTGCCAGCAGGGGAATGACTAGCTTGAGCTACAATGAGCAGTTCTTC. Full variable domain (missing parts from reference TRBV25-1 and TRBJ2-1): EADIYQTPRYLVIGTGKKITLECSQTMGHDKMYWYQQDPGMELHLIHYSYGVNSTEKGDLSSESTVSRIRTEHFPLTLESARPSHTSQYLCASRGMTSLSYNEQFFGPGTRLTVL.

This sequence joins TRBV6-6 and TRBJ1-2; tentatively, D is TRBD1 (6 bases). CDR1 is MNHNY, CDR2 SVGAGI, per germline (reference sequence). V was trimmed by 7 bases and J by 6 bases, leaving 24 bases between them. The CDR3 has 16 residues. CDR3 protein: CASTLGQDSGWNGYTF. CDR3 in DNA: TGTGCCAGCACCCTCGGGCAGGACAGCGGTTGGAATGGCTACACCTTC.

Note on this clone: Other DNA variants within this sample encode the same CDR3. The chain has TRBV28 and TRBJ1-2; D call uncertain. The CDR3 contains 13 residues. V lost 5 bases and J 2 bases, leaving 9 bases between the germline ends. The germline gives CDR1 MDHEN, CDR2 SYDVKM. The CDR3 sequence: CASSPPGNYGYTF. The CDR3 nucleotides read TGTGCCAGCAGTCCCCCGGGGAACTATGGCTACACCTTC.

This clone has more than one count but fewer than ten. This specimen includes other DNA sequences encoding the same CDR3. The genes are TRBV9 and TRBJ2-5; 7 bases are a match to TRBD1. Germline assignment: CDR1 SGDLS and CDR2 YYNGEE. Trimming at V came to 0 bases and at J to 2 bases, leaving 1 base not matched to a gene. This CDR3 region has 14 residues. CDR3 nucleotides: TGTGCCAGCAGCGTAGGGGACAGACAAGAGACCCAGTACTTC. It translates to CASSVGDRQETQYF.

The chain employs TRBV5-4 and TRBJ1-1, with D uncertain. Germline-derived CDR1 and CDR2 are SGHNT and YYREEE (reference sequence). V lost 0 bases, J lost 1 base, and 7 bases lay in between. This CDR3 has 14 amino acids. Here the CDR3 DNA reads TGTGCCAGCAGCTTGGCACAGACGAACACTGAAGCTTTCTTT. This codes for CASSLAQTNTEAFF.

The gene calls are TRBV15 and TRBJ2-3; tentatively, D is TRBD1 (8 bases). Trimming took 1 base from V and 4 from J, leaving 15 bases between them. There are 16 residues in the CDR3. Germline values: CDR1 LNHNV, CDR2 YYDKDF (reference sequence). The CDR3 bases are TGTGCCACCAGCAGAGCGTGGGGGGGACAGGCAGATACGCAGTATTTT. It codes for CATSRAWGGQADTQYF.

The chain uses TRBV29-1 and TRBJ1-4; D gene ambiguous. CDR1 SQVTM and CDR2 ANQGSEA come from the germline V gene. The CDR3 is 15 amino acids. Trimming cost V 5 bases and J 0 bases, with 13 bases left between them. The DNA for the CDR3 is TGCAGCGTTTACACCAATCTTGCAACTAATGAAAAACTGTTTTTT. This codes for CSVYTNLATNEKLFF.

This chain connects TRBV5-1 to TRBJ1-1, with 8 nucleotides matching TRBD1. V shed 6 bases and J 4 bases; nucleotides not matched to a gene: 5. The CDR3 loop spans 13 amino acids. Germline values: CDR1 SGHRS, CDR2 YFSETQ. The CDR3 nucleotides read TGCGCCAGCACCGGACAGGGTGGCACTGAAGCTTTCTTT. The encoded protein is CASTGQGGTEAFF.

In its sample, this clone was seen a few times. The V and J genes are TRBV9 and TRBJ1-4, with 8 bases that match TRBD1. This CDR3 has 14 amino acids. The germline gives CDR1 SGDLS, CDR2 YYNGEE. Trimming at V came to 3 bases and at J to 11 bases, leaving 9 bases not matched to a gene. CDR3 region: CASSAPGQAGKLFF. The CDR3 DNA is TGTGCCAGCAGCGCCCCGGGACAGGCTGGGAAACTGTTTTTT.

The V and J genes are TRBV7-2 and TRBJ2-5; 11 bases fit TRBD1. The CDR3 extends over 14 amino acids. CDR1 SGHTA and CDR2 FQGNSA come from the germline V gene. The J segment lost 11 bases and the V segment lost 5 bases, leaving 10 bases of the junction unmatched. The CDR3 region has the DNA TGTGCCAGCAGCCGTGGACAGGGGGCGTTTGAGCAGTACTTC. Residues: CASSRGQGAFEQYF.

This clone was seen a handful of times. Distinct nucleotide sequences in the sample also encode this CDR3. The chain recombines TRBV15 with TRBJ2-3; TRBD1 might be the D (6 bases). The CDR3 runs 14 residues. The V end was cut by 0 bases, the J end by 3 bases, with 7 bases between. Germline CDR1 reads LNHNV; CDR2 reads YYDKDF (reference sequence). Here the CDR3 DNA reads TGTGCCACCAGCAGAGACAGGGGAACAGATACGCAGTATTTT. Protein product: CATSRDRGTDTQYF.

The chain recombines TRBV7-2 with TRBJ2-2, with a tentative D call TRBD1 (5 bases). The CDR3 loop spans 15 amino acids. Trimming removed 5 bases at V and 3 bases at J, with 13 bases between. Per the germline V gene, CDR1 is SGHTA and CDR2 is FQGNSA. The chain's CDR3 is CASSGRGRDTGELFF. The CDR3 DNA follows: TGTGCCAGCAGCGGTAGGGGTCGGGACACCGGGGAGCTGTTTTTT.

This clone was seen more than once but under ten times. The CDR3 coding sequence is TGTGCCAGCAGCTCCAGTGAAGCTTTCTTT. Translated: CASSSSEAFF. The chain has TRBV7-9 and TRBJ1-1; D gene ambiguous. V gave up 4 bases and J gave up 7 bases, with 4 bases separating them. The V gene's germline CDR1 is SEHNR and CDR2 FQNEAQ (reference sequence). The CDR3 loop spans 10 amino acids. The full variable domain, with the rest looked up from reference TRBV7-9 and TRBJ1-1, is DTGVSQNPRHKITKRGQNVTFRCDPISEHNRLYWYRQTLGQGPEFLTYFQNEAQLEKSRLLSDRFSAERPKGSFSTLEIQRTEQGDSAMYLCASSSSEAFFGQGTRLTVV.

J is TRBJ2-5 and V is TRBV5-1; 14 nucleotides match TRBD2. V lost 4 bases, J lost 4 bases, and 6 bases stayed unmatched. The CDR3 is 16 amino acids. Germline V gene lookup returns CDR1 SGHRS and CDR2 YFSETQ. CDR3 sequence (DNA): TGCGCCAGCAGCCCGACTAGCGGGGGGGCAGGAGAGACCCAGTACTTC. It encodes CASSPTSGGAGETQYF.

V and J are TRBV2 and TRBJ1-2; D gene unclear. CDR1 SNHLY and CDR2 FYNNEI come from the germline V gene. V was trimmed by 5 bases and J by 7 bases, leaving 11 bases between them. The CDR3 consists of 12 residues. In DNA, the CDR3 is TGTGCCAGCAGTCTCCTCGGAGGTGGCTACACCTTC. As protein: CASSLLGGGYTF.

This clone was counted only a few times. J is TRBJ2-7 and V is TRBV7-9; unclear D gene. Looked up from germline, CDR1 is SEHNR and CDR2 is FQNEAQ (reference sequence). The ends were cut back, 3 bases at V and 13 bases at J, with 16 bases in the middle. The CDR3 has 12 residues. The CDR3 loop reads CASSLGQTLAYF. CDR3 sequence (DNA): TGTGCCAGCAGCTTGGGTCAAACCTTAGCATACTTC.

The rearrangement joins TRBV5-1 to TRBJ2-3; TRBD2 might be the D (5 bases). Between the trimmed V and J ends, which lost 0 bases and 4 bases, there was a span of 15 bases. This CDR3 region has 16 residues. Germline V gene sequence: CDR1 SGHRS, CDR2 YFSETQ. The CDR3 DNA reads as TGCGCCAGCAGCTTGGTTGTCCAAGATAGCGCAGATACGCAGTATTTT. It yields the protein CASSLVVQDSADTQYF.

This chain uses TRBV9 with TRBJ2-1; TRBD2 matches at 8 bases. Trimming took 4 bases from V and 1 from J; bases not matched to a gene: 7. There are 16 residues in the CDR3. CDR1 SGDLS and CDR2 YYNGEE come from the germline V gene. The CDR3 DNA sequence: TGTGCCAGCAGCCTTCACAGCGGGGGATCCTACAATGAGCAGTTCTTC. Protein: CASSLHSGGSYNEQFF.

This clone turned up a few times. The chain links TRBV4-2 to TRBJ2-4; 8 bases agree with TRBD2. The ends lost 4 bases at V and 7 bases at J; junction bases unmatched: 6. This CDR3 region has 14 residues. Germline values: CDR1 LGHNA, CDR2 YNFKEQ. The CDR3 region is CASSPGTGGNIQYF. The CDR3 region has the DNA TGTGCCAGCAGCCCCGGGACGGGAGGGAACATTCAGTACTTC.

The CDR3 sequence is CASSQAPGLAGNEQFF. In DNA, the CDR3 is TGTGCCAGCAGCCAGGCCCCGGGACTAGCGGGAAATGAGCAGTTCTTC. The rearrangement links TRBV4-2 to TRBJ2-1; 13 bases are shared with TRBD2. V gave up 3 bases and J gave up 7 bases; unmatched junction bases: 6. This CDR3 is 16 amino acids long. Germline loops: CDR1 LGHNA, CDR2 YNFKEQ.

J is TRBJ2-5 and V is TRBV5-1; 10 bases align to TRBD2. Trimming cost V 4 bases and J 4 bases; bases outside gene matches: 4. The CDR3 has 14 amino acids. Germline V gene lookup returns CDR1 SGHRS and CDR2 YFSETQ. CDR3 bases: TGCGCCAGCAGCAAACCTAGCGGGGGAGAGACCCAGTACTTC. This translates into CASSKPSGGETQYF.

The V gene is TRBV5-4, the J gene TRBJ2-7, with 10 nucleotides matching TRBD1. The junction had 6 bases not matched to a gene; V was cut back by 0 bases and J by 6 bases. Germline V gene sequence: CDR1 SGHNT, CDR2 YYREEE (reference sequence). This CDR3 is built from 15 residues. Written as DNA, the CDR3 is TGTGCCAGCAGCTTGGGAGGACAGGGGGACCGCGAGCAGTACTTC. Its translation is CASSLGGQGDREQYF.

This clone was counted only a few times. The chain links TRBV5-1 to TRBJ2-2, with a weak D call TRBD2 (6 bases). Trimming pared 3 bases from V and 6 bases from J, leaving 9 bases between. CDR1 is SGHRS, CDR2 YFSETQ, per germline. The CDR3 contains 13 residues. The CDR3, as DNA: TGCGCCAGCAGCTGGACTACCGCCGGGGAGCTGTTTTTT. It codes for CASSWTTAGELFF.

CDR3 sequence: CASSPVGLADHNEQFF. The CDR3 coding sequence is TGTGCCAGCAGCCCAGTGGGGCTAGCGGACCACAATGAGCAGTTCTTC. The V gene is TRBV7-8, the J gene TRBJ2-1; 7 nucleotides align to TRBD2. J gave up 5 bases and V 5 bases, and 12 bases lay outside the gene matches. The CDR3 sequence is 16 residues long. Per the germline V gene, CDR1 is SGHVS and CDR2 is FQNEAQ.

In this sample, this clone turned up a few times. The rearrangement uses TRBV14 and TRBJ2-1, with 8 bases identical to TRBD2. The junction had 4 bases not matched to a gene; V was cut back by 1 base and J by 5 bases. The CDR3 runs to 15 residues. Germline lookup yields CDR1 SGHDN and CDR2 FVKESK. CDR3 in amino acids: CASSQGSGGNNEQFF. CDR3 in DNA: TGTGCCAGCAGCCAAGGGAGCGGGGGAAACAATGAGCAGTTCTTC.

J is TRBJ2-1 and V is TRBV5-1; TRBD2 might be the D (6 bases). Germline V gives CDR1 SGHRS, CDR2 YFSETQ. This CDR3 comprises 14 residues. Deletions cut 4 bases from V and 1 base from J, with 9 bases between. CDR3 protein: CASSGGVSYNEQFF. The CDR3 DNA reads as TGCGCCAGCAGCGGAGGGGTATCCTACAATGAGCAGTTCTTC.

This clone was counted between two and nine times. CDR3 bases: TGTGCCAGCTCACCTAGACAGGACTACGAGCAGTACTTC. It yields the protein CASSPRQDYEQYF. The rearrangement links TRBV18 to TRBJ2-7; D might be TRBD1 (6 bases). The V gene's germline CDR1 is KGHSH and CDR2 LQKENI. The CDR3 consists of 13 residues. Trimming left V 3 bases short and J 3 bases short, with 9 bases between.

The CDR3 loop reads CASSQDSISGGSYNEQFF. CDR3 nucleotides: TGCGCCAGCAGCCAAGATAGTATTAGCGGGGGATCCTACAATGAGCAGTTCTTC. The genes are TRBV4-3 and TRBJ2-1; TRBD2 matches at 9 bases. Germline trimming cut 0 bases from V and 1 base from J; bases unmatched to any gene: 7. This CDR3 is 18 amino acids long. CDR1 is LGHNA and CDR2 is YSLEER in the germline V gene.